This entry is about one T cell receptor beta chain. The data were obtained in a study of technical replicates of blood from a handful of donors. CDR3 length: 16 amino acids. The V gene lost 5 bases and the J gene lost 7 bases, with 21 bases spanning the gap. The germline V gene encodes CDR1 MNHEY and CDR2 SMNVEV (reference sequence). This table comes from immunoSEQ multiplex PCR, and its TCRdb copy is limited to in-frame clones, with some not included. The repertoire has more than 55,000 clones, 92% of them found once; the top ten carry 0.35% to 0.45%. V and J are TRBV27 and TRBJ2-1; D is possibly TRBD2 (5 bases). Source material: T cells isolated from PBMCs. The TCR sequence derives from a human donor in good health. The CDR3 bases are TGTGCCAGCAGTGCCGCGGGTGGGATTTTGAAGAATGAGCAGTTCTTC. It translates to CASSAAGGILKNEQFF.